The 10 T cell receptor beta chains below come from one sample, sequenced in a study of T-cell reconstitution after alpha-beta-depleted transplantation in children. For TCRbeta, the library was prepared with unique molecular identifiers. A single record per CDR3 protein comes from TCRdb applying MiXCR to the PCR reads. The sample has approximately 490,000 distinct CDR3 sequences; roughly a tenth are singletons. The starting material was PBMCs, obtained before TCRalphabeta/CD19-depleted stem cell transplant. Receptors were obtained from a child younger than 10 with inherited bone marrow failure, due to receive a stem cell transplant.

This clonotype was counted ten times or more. The CDR3 loop reads CASSTQPNTEAFF. The CDR3 DNA is TGTGCCAGCAGTACACAGCCGAACACTGAAGCTTTCTTT. The V gene is TRBV27, the J gene TRBJ1-1; no clear D. The CDR3 has 13 residues. Germline V gene lookup returns CDR1 MNHEY and CDR2 SMNVEV (reference sequence). The ends were cut back, 5 bases at V and 1 base at J, with 8 bases in the middle.

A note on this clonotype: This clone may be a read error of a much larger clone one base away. CDR3 loop: CASRLTGALDTIYF. The CDR3 region has the DNA TGCGCCAGCAGGCTGACAGGGGCTCTTGACACCATATATTTT. The gene calls are TRBV5-1 and TRBJ1-3; 8 nucleotides agree with TRBD1. This CDR3 comprises 14 residues. Trimming took 5 bases from V and 8 from J; bases not matched to a gene: 9. Germline CDR1 reads SGHRS; CDR2 reads YFSETQ.

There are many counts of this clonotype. The CDR3 loop is CASSFPSAGPLEEFTGELFF. In nucleotides, the CDR3 is TGTGCCAGCAGTTTTCCCTCGGCGGGACCCTTGGAGGAGTTTACCGGGGAGCTGTTTTTT. The rearrangement links TRBV12-3 or TRBV12-4 to TRBJ2-2, with D maybe TRBD2 (6 bases). This CDR3 has 20 residues. V shed 3 bases and J shed 5 bases, with 28 bases lying between them.

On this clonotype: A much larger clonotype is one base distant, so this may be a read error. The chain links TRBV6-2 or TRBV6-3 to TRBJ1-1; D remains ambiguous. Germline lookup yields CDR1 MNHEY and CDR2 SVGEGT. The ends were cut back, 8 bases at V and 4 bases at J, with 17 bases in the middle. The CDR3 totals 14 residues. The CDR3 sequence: CASYTGQKVTEAFF. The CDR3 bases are TGTGCCAGCTACACGGGTCAAAAAGTCACTGAAGCTTTCTTT.

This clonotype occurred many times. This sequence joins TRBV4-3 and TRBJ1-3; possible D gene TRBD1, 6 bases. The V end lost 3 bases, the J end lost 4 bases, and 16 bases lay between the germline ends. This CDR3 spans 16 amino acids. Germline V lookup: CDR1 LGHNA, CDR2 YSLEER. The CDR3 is CASSHQTMGGGNTIYF. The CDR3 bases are TGCGCCAGCAGCCACCAAACGATGGGGGGCGGAAACACCATATATTTT.

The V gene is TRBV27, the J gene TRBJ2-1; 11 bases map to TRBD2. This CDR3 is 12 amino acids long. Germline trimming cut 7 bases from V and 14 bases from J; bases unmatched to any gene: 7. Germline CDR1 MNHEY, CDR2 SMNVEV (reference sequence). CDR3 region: CASKTSGRKEFF. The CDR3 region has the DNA TGTGCCAGCAAAACTAGCGGGAGAAAGGAGTTCTTC.

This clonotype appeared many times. CDR3 sequence reads: CASSQDGQGLGTNGYTF. CDR3 DNA: TGCGCCAGCAGCCAAGACGGACAGGGATTGGGGACCAATGGCTACACCTTC. The chain has TRBV4-3 and TRBJ1-2; 8 nucleotides align to TRBD1. V was clipped by 0 bases and J by 6 bases; unmatched bases: 12. In germline, CDR1 is LGHNA, CDR2 YSLEER. This CDR3 region has 17 residues.

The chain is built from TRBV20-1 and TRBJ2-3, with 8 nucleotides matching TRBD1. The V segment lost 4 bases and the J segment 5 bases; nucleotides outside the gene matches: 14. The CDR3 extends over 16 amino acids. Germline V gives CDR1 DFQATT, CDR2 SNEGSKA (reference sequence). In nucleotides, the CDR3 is TGCAGTGCTATCTCGCTTCGCTCCGGACAGGGAGATACGCAGTATTTT. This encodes CSAISLRSGQGDTQYF.

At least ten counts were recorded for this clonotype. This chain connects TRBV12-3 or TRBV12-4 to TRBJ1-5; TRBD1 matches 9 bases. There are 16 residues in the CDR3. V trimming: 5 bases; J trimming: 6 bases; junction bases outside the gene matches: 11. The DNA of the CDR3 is TGTGCCAGCAGTGCCCCGGGACAGGGTATGGGTCAGCCCCAGCATTTT. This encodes CASSAPGQGMGQPQHF.

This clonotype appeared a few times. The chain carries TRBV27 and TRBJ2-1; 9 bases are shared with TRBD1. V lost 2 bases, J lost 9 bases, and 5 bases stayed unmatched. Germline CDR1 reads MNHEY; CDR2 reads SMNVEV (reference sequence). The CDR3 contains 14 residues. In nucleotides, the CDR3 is TGTGCCAGCAGTTTAACACAGGGGGCGAGTGAGCAGTTCTTC. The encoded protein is CASSLTQGASEQFF.